These T cell receptor beta chains were read from a single sample in a study of blood T cells in healthy people across ages. TCRdb redid the calling of the 5' RACE reads with MiXCR, one entry per CDR3 protein. The table lists about 830,000 distinct CDR3 sequences, 55% to 65% of them singletons. Sequences were obtained from blood. The source is a man aged 30 to 39 in good health. Each CDR3 is given with its conserved first and last residue. The D gene is left open where the match is weak. Some rows have no size entry. The others give once, few or many, or a class for an expanded clone.

-	TRBV15	-	TRBJ2-3	TGTGCCACCAGCAGAGATCCTAGAGGGGATACGCAGTATTTT	CATSRDPRGDTQYF
-	TRBV6-6	TRBD1	TRBJ2-6	TGTGCCAGCAGCCTACAGGGGGCTACTGGGGCCAACGTCCTGACTTTC	CASSLQGATGANVLTF
once	TRBV7-8	TRBD1	TRBJ2-7	TGTGCCAGCAGCTTAGGGGCCCAGGGGGCCTCCTACGAGCAGTACTTC	CASSLGAQGASYEQYF
many	TRBV4-1	-	TRBJ1-5	TGCGCCAGCAGCCATGGGGTAGAGAATCAGCCCCAGCATTTT	CASSHGVENQPQHF
few	TRBV20-1	-	TRBJ2-1	TGCAGTGCTAGAGGGGTAGGGCGGATGGGTGAGCAGTTCTTC	CSARGVGRMGEQFF
-	TRBV6-2/TRBV6-3	TRBD2	TRBJ2-7	TGTGCCAGCAATTTGGCGGGGGGATACGAGCAGTACTTC	CASNLAGGYEQYF
-	TRBV7-2	-	TRBJ2-3	TGTGCCAGCAGCTTAGCGTGGAGTAGCATGGATACGCAGTATTTT	CASSLAWSSMDTQYF
once	TRBV10-3	TRBD2	TRBJ2-1	TGTGCCATCAGTGAGTCGTATGTGGGGGGGTCAAGGAATGAGCAGTTCTTC	CAISESYVGGSRNEQFF
-	TRBV4-1	TRBD2	TRBJ2-1	TGCGCCAGCAGCCAAGACCCCCTAGCGGGGGGTCCCAAATCCTACAATGAGCAGTTCTTC	CASSQDPLAGGPKSYNEQFF
-	TRBV7-9	-	TRBJ2-3	TGTGCCAGCAGCTTACTTACGGACCCGGACGGACACAGATACGCGTATTTT	CASSLLTDPDGHRYAYF
few	TRBV7-3	TRBD1	TRBJ2-1	TGTGCCAGCAGCCCCGGGACAGGGACAGGCGGGGGCTCCTACAATGAGCAGTTCTTC	CASSPGTGTGGGSYNEQFF
-	TRBV7-2	-	TRBJ2-7	TGTGCCAGCAGCTTAATAGGGGATCACCACGAGCAGTACTTC	CASSLIGDHHEQYF
-	TRBV5-1	-	TRBJ1-5	TGCGCCAGCAGCTTGGCGGGGAGAGGCAATCAGCCCCAGCATTTT	CASSLAGRGNQPQHF
-	TRBV20-1	TRBD2	TRBJ2-1	TGCAGTGCTAGAGATCTCTGGACTAGCGGGGGGGAAAAGCAGTTCTTC	CSARDLWTSGGEKQFF
-	TRBV20-1	TRBD1	TRBJ2-5	TGCAGTGCTAGAGATCCAGGGACAGCAAAAGAGACCCAGTACTTC	CSARDPGTAKETQYF
-	TRBV28	-	TRBJ2-7	TGTGCCAGCAGTTTACCCCCGGAGAAATTGTACGAGCAGTACTTC	CASSLPPEKLYEQYF
-	TRBV7-2	-	TRBJ1-1	TGTGCCAGCAGCTTAGCACTGAGGGGGGCTGAAGCTTTCTTT	CASSLALRGAEAFF
many	TRBV5-1	TRBD2	TRBJ2-7	TGCGCCAGCAGCCCGACTAGCGGGGAAAGGGGCGAGCAGTACTTC	CASSPTSGERGEQYF
-	TRBV6-5	TRBD2	TRBJ2-3	TGTGCCAGCAGTTACACCGGGACTAGCGGGGGTACGCAGTATTTT	CASSYTGTSGGTQYF
-	TRBV20-1	TRBD2	TRBJ2-3	TGCAGTGCTAACCCGGGACTAGCGGATAGCACAGATACGCAGTATTTT	CSANPGLADSTDTQYF
-	TRBV2	-	TRBJ2-6	TGTGCCAGCAGTGAGTCGATCTCTGGGGCCAACGTCCTGACTTTC	CASSESISGANVLTF
-	TRBV2	TRBD1	TRBJ2-7	TGTGCCAGCAGTGAAGCCGAGACAGGGGGACACGAGCAGTACTTC	CASSEAETGGHEQYF
-	TRBV20-1	-	TRBJ1-1	TGCAGTGCTAGAGAAGGGACTGAAGCTTTCTTT	CSAREGTEAFF
-	TRBV20-1	TRBD2	TRBJ2-5	TGCAGTGCCCTACGACTAGCGGGGGCAGAGACCCAGTACTTC	CSALRLAGAETQYF
many	TRBV6-1	TRBD2	TRBJ2-3	TGTGCCAGCAGTGAACCGGGACTAGCGTCACAGTATTTT	CASSEPGLASQYF
-	TRBV20-1	TRBD1	TRBJ2-2	TGCAGTGCTAGAAGGACAGGGGGCGGCACCGGGGAGCTGTTTTTT	CSARRTGGGTGELFF
-	TRBV5-1	-	TRBJ2-5	TGCGCCAGCAGCTTGTCCAGGGCAGGGTGGGACAATGAGCAGTACTTC	CASSLSRAGWDNEQYF
-	TRBV7-3	TRBD2	TRBJ2-7	TGTGCCAGTAGCTACCCCGGGAGGTTCTACGAGCAGTACTTC	CASSYPGRFYEQYF
few	TRBV5-4	-	TRBJ2-3	TGTGCCAGCAGCTTGCTCTGGGGGCGAAGCACAGATACGCAGTATTTT	CASSLLWGRSTDTQYF
-	TRBV7-2	TRBD2	TRBJ2-7	TGTGCCAGCAGCAACCTAGCGGGGGGCGTCTACGAGCAGTACTTC	CASSNLAGGVYEQYF
-	TRBV4-3	-	TRBJ2-1	TGCGCCAGCAGCCAAGATATCAGCTACAATGAGCAGTTCTTC	CASSQDISYNEQFF
-	TRBV21-1	-	TRBJ2-1	TGTGCCAGCAGCAAAGGGACCTTCAATGAGCAGTTCTTC	CASSKGTFNEQFF
-	TRBV4-2	-	TRBJ2-1	TGTGCCAGTAGCCGGTTTCAGTTGGGACTGGGATGGGATGAGCAGTTCTTC	CASSRFQLGLGWDEQFF
-	TRBV2	-	TRBJ2-7	TGTGCCACCAAGGCAAGCTCCTACGAGCAGTACTTC	CATKASSYEQYF
once	TRBV6-6	-	TRBJ2-1	TGTGCCAGCAGACCCAGAGAAGGCTCCTACAATGAGCAGTTCTTC	CASRPREGSYNEQFF
once	TRBV4-1	TRBD2	TRBJ2-7	TGCGCCAGCAGCCCGACTAGCGGGGAATTATCCAGCTCCTACGAGCAGTACTTC	CASSPTSGELSSSYEQYF
-	TRBV9	-	TRBJ2-3	TGTGCCAGCAGCGTAGAAATAAGGGATGATACGCAGTATTTT	CASSVEIRDDTQYF
-	TRBV12-3/TRBV12-4	-	TRBJ1-1	TGTGCCAGCAGTGACCGGACCAACACTGAAGCTTTCTTT	CASSDRTNTEAFF
-	TRBV5-1	TRBD1	TRBJ1-4	TGCGCCAGCAGCTTGGTCGGGACAGGGGTTTGGGATGAAAAACTGTTTTTT	CASSLVGTGVWDEKLFF
-	TRBV6-6	-	TRBJ1-2	TGTGCCAGCAGTTACAACACAGGGAACTATGGCTACACCTTC	CASSYNTGNYGYTF
few	TRBV5-1	TRBD2	TRBJ2-4	TGCGCCAGCAGCTTGGACACGGGAGGCGGAAACATTCAGTACTTC	CASSLDTGGGNIQYF
-	TRBV18	TRBD1	TRBJ2-1	TGTGCCAGCTCACCAAGGGGGACAGGGGGCTACAATGAGCAGTTCTTC	CASSPRGTGGYNEQFF
-	TRBV7-2	TRBD1	TRBJ1-2	TGTGCCAGCAGCCAACCCGGACAGGGGGAAAGGAGCTATGGCTACACCTTC	CASSQPGQGERSYGYTF
-	TRBV12-3/TRBV12-4	TRBD1	TRBJ2-5	TGTGCCAGCAGCTGGGGCTCGACAGGGGGGGAGACCCAGTACTTC	CASSWGSTGGETQYF
-	TRBV6-6	TRBD2	TRBJ2-7	TGTGCCAGCAGCCACACTAGCGGATACGAGCAGTACTTC	CASSHTSGYEQYF
-	TRBV12-3/TRBV12-4	-	TRBJ2-5	TGTGCCAGCAGTTTCGTTAGGGTAGAGACCCAGTACTTC	CASSFVRVETQYF
-	TRBV7-8	-	TRBJ2-1	TGTGCCAGCACCGGTGGTCGAGCGCTTTACAATGAGCAGTTCTTC	CASTGGRALYNEQFF
once	TRBV6-4	-	TRBJ2-3	TGTGCCAGCAGTGATGAGCCCGGGAGTTCAGCAGATACGCAGTATTTT	CASSDEPGSSADTQYF
-	TRBV7-9	TRBD2	TRBJ2-5	TGTGCCAGCAGCCAAAGGGGAGGGGTTCAAGAGACCCAGTACTTC	CASSQRGGVQETQYF
few	TRBV12-3/TRBV12-4	-	TRBJ2-1	TGTGCCAGCAGTCGTGGGTACTACAATGAGCAGTTCTTC	CASSRGYYNEQFF
-	TRBV10-3	-	TRBJ2-1	TGTGCCATCAGTGAGTCATGGGGCGCCGGCTCCTACAATGAGCAGTTCTTC	CAISESWGAGSYNEQFF
few	TRBV10-3	-	TRBJ2-7	TGTGCCATCAGTGCCGGGACGGACGGTCGCGAGCAGTACTTC	CAISAGTDGREQYF